The rows below give T cell receptor beta chains drawn from one sample of a study of cytotoxic CD8 clonotypes in ibrutinib-treated CLL. Generated by immunoSEQ multiplex PCR, the TCRdb table keeps only in-frame clones and is missing some. The sample records some 150,000 clones, 70% to 80% being singletons. The material sequenced was PBMCs, taken after 12 months of ibrutinib treatment. These receptor sequences come from a human donor with chronic lymphocytic leukemia. The CDR3 runs from the conserved cysteine through the conserved F or W. D genes are given only for firm matches. Size values are once, few and many counts, or a class for expanded clones, and some rows have none.

CDR3aa: CASSSISSEAFF
CDR3nt: TGTGCCAGCAGTTCAATCTCCTCTGAAGCTTTCTTT
abundance: .
v_gene: TRBV6-5
len: 12
d_gene: .
j_gene: TRBJ1-1

CDR3aa: CASRPTGTDNYGYTF
CDR3nt: TGCGCCAGCAGACCTACCGGGACAGACAACTATGGCTACACCTTC
abundance: .
v_gene: TRBV4-3
len: 15
d_gene: TRBD1
j_gene: TRBJ1-2

CDR3aa: CASRGGGLSYEQYF
CDR3nt: TGTGCCAGCAGGGGCGGGGGCCTCTCCTACGAGCAGTACTTC
abundance: .
v_gene: TRBV27
len: 14
d_gene: .
j_gene: TRBJ2-7

CDR3aa: CASSFPGLAGIQYF
CDR3nt: TGTGCCAGCAGTTTTCCGGGACTAGCGGGCATTCAGTACTTC
abundance: .
v_gene: TRBV28
len: 14
d_gene: TRBD2
j_gene: TRBJ2-4

CDR3aa: CASSFRAAGGLNEQFF
CDR3nt: TGTGCCAGCAGCTTTAGGGCGGCGGGAGGGTTGAATGAGCAGTTCTTC
abundance: .
v_gene: TRBV5-5
len: 16
d_gene: TRBD2
j_gene: TRBJ2-1

CDR3aa: CASTGSADTQYF
CDR3nt: TGTGCCAGCACCGGTAGCGCAGATACGCAGTATTTT
abundance: .
v_gene: TRBV7-9
len: 12
d_gene: .
j_gene: TRBJ2-3

CDR3aa: CASSRVPGVTYEQYF
CDR3nt: TGCGCCAGCAGCAGGGTTCCAGGAGTAACCTACGAGCAGTACTTC
abundance: .
v_gene: TRBV5-1
len: 15
d_gene: .
j_gene: TRBJ2-7

CDR3aa: CASSQDIFRGNTGELFF
CDR3nt: TGTGCCAGTAGTCAGGACATTTTTCGGGGGAACACCGGGGAGCTGTTTTTT
abundance: few
v_gene: TRBV19
len: 17
d_gene: .
j_gene: TRBJ2-2

CDR3aa: CASSLETGVWNEKLFF
CDR3nt: TGTGCCAGTAGCCTTGAAACAGGGGTTTGGAATGAAAAACTGTTTTTT
abundance: .
v_gene: TRBV19
len: 16
d_gene: TRBD1
j_gene: TRBJ1-4

CDR3aa: CATKPRADFTDTQYF
CDR3nt: TGTGCCACCAAACCCCGAGCAGACTTCACAGATACGCAGTATTTT
abundance: .
v_gene: TRBV6-5
len: 15
d_gene: .
j_gene: TRBJ2-3

CDR3aa: CASSFGKTYEQYF
CDR3nt: TGTGCCAGCAGTTTCGGGAAGACCTACGAGCAGTACTTC
abundance: .
v_gene: TRBV27
len: 13
d_gene: .
j_gene: TRBJ2-7

CDR3aa: CASSQATGYGYTF
CDR3nt: TGTGCCAGCAGCCAGGCGACAGGGTATGGCTACACCTTC
abundance: .
v_gene: TRBV7-9
len: 13
d_gene: TRBD1
j_gene: TRBJ1-2

CDR3aa: CASSPSPPQREKLFF
CDR3nt: TGTGCCAGCAGCCCGAGTCCGCCACAGAGGGAAAAACTGTTTTTT
abundance: few
v_gene: TRBV7-6
len: 15
d_gene: .
j_gene: TRBJ1-4

CDR3aa: CASSQDPRWGPPDGYTF
CDR3nt: TGTGCCAGCAGCCAAGATCCGCGGTGGGGGCCTCCCGACGGCTACACCTTC
abundance: .
v_gene: TRBV14
len: 17
d_gene: .
j_gene: TRBJ1-2

CDR3aa: CASSFGGERDYF
CDR3nt: TGTGCCAGCAGCTTTGGGGGAGAGAGAGATTACTTC
abundance: few
v_gene: TRBV7-9
len: 12
d_gene: .
j_gene: TRBJ2-4

CDR3aa: CASSLNLRFRFLRDEQFF
CDR3nt: TGTGCCAGCAGCTTAAATTTGAGGTTCAGGTTTCTAAGGGATGAGCAGTTCTTC
abundance: once
v_gene: TRBV7-9
len: 18
d_gene: .
j_gene: TRBJ2-1

CDR3aa: CASNLEGQGAGELFF
CDR3nt: TGTGCCAGCAACCTCGAGGGACAGGGGGCCGGGGAGCTGTTTTTT
abundance: few
v_gene: TRBV28
len: 15
d_gene: TRBD1
j_gene: TRBJ2-2

CDR3aa: CASSKGIDQPQHF
CDR3nt: TGTGCCAGCAGTAAGGGCATAGATCAGCCCCAGCATTTT
abundance: .
v_gene: TRBV27
len: 13
d_gene: .
j_gene: TRBJ1-5

CDR3aa: CASSFRLAGGSGEQFF
CDR3nt: TGTGCCAGCAGCTTTCGGCTAGCGGGAGGTAGTGGTGAGCAGTTCTTC
abundance: few
v_gene: TRBV11-1
len: 16
d_gene: TRBD2
j_gene: TRBJ2-1

CDR3aa: CASVGQDSYEQYF
CDR3nt: TGTGCCAGCGTTGGACAGGACTCCTACGAGCAGTACTTC
abundance: .
v_gene: TRBV2
len: 13
d_gene: TRBD1
j_gene: TRBJ2-7

CDR3aa: CASSGGGYEQYF
CDR3nt: TGTGCCAGCAGCGGGGGGGGTTACGAGCAGTACTTC
abundance: .
v_gene: TRBV28
len: 12
d_gene: TRBD2
j_gene: TRBJ2-7

CDR3aa: CASSQVRSYEQYF
CDR3nt: TGCGCCAGCAGCCAAGTGAGGAGCTACGAGCAGTACTTC
abundance: .
v_gene: TRBV4-1
len: 13
d_gene: .
j_gene: TRBJ2-7

CDR3aa: CASSLALAAAPYEQYF
CDR3nt: TGTGCCAGCAGCTTAGCCTTAGCAGCGGCGCCTTACGAGCAGTACTTC
abundance: .
v_gene: TRBV7-2
len: 16
d_gene: .
j_gene: TRBJ2-7

CDR3aa: CASSASVWVSGRKVEETQYF
CDR3nt: TGTGCTAGCAGCGCTAGCGTTTGGGTTAGCGGGAGGAAAGTGGAGGAGACCCAGTACTTC
abundance: .
v_gene: TRBV7-7
len: 20
d_gene: TRBD2
j_gene: TRBJ2-5

CDR3aa: CASRGYEQYF
CDR3nt: TGTGCCAGCAGGGGCTACGAGCAGTACTTC
abundance: .
v_gene: TRBV2
len: 10
d_gene: .
j_gene: TRBJ2-7

CDR3aa: CAWSSTLGGWTEAFF
CDR3nt: TGTGCCTGGAGTTCCACCCTAGGGGGCTGGACTGAAGCTTTCTTT
abundance: .
v_gene: TRBV30
len: 15
d_gene: TRBD1
j_gene: TRBJ1-1

CDR3aa: CASSEALEGVGYTF
CDR3nt: TGTGCCAGCAGTGAAGCGCTGGAGGGGGTTGGCTACACCTTC
abundance: .
v_gene: TRBV6-1
len: 14
d_gene: .
j_gene: TRBJ1-2

CDR3aa: CASSQVRGMNTEAFF
CDR3nt: TGCGCCAGCAGCCAAGTTCGGGGGATGAACACTGAAGCTTTCTTT
abundance: once
v_gene: TRBV4-3
len: 15
d_gene: .
j_gene: TRBJ1-1

CDR3aa: CASITGTPSSGANVLTF
CDR3nt: TGCGCCAGCATCACCGGGACCCCGAGCTCTGGGGCCAACGTCCTGACTTTC
abundance: .
v_gene: TRBV5-1
len: 17
d_gene: .
j_gene: TRBJ2-6

CDR3aa: CASSWGQRYEQYF
CDR3nt: TGTGCCAGTAGTTGGGGACAGCGCTACGAGCAGTACTTC
abundance: once
v_gene: TRBV19
len: 13
d_gene: TRBD1
j_gene: TRBJ2-7

CDR3aa: CASSLWRGTGHEQYF
CDR3nt: TGTGCCAGCAGTTTATGGAGAGGGACTGGCCACGAGCAGTACTTC
abundance: .
v_gene: TRBV28
len: 15
d_gene: .
j_gene: TRBJ2-7

CDR3aa: CASSIVWGTNTEAFF
CDR3nt: TGTGCCAGTAGTATAGTGTGGGGGACGAACACTGAAGCTTTCTTT
abundance: .
v_gene: TRBV19
len: 15
d_gene: .
j_gene: TRBJ1-1

CDR3aa: CASGSTRWGGYGYTF
CDR3nt: TGTGCCAGCGGCTCTACTCGTTGGGGTGGCTATGGCTACACCTTC
abundance: once
v_gene: TRBV27
len: 15
d_gene: .
j_gene: TRBJ1-2

CDR3aa: CASSYDTEAGNTIYF
CDR3nt: TGTGCCAGCAGTTACGATACAGAAGCTGGAAACACCATATATTTT
abundance: few
v_gene: TRBV6-5
len: 15
d_gene: .
j_gene: TRBJ1-3

CDR3aa: CVRSLAPPQTSYEQYF
CDR3nt: TGTGTCAGAAGCTTAGCGCCTCCGCAAACCTCTTACGAGCAGTACTTC
abundance: .
v_gene: TRBV7-5
len: 16
d_gene: .
j_gene: TRBJ2-7

CDR3aa: CASSVETSSYEQYF
CDR3nt: TGTGCCAGCAGCGTAGAGACAAGCTCCTACGAGCAGTACTTC
abundance: .
v_gene: TRBV7-2
len: 14
d_gene: .
j_gene: TRBJ2-7

CDR3aa: CASSGRDRLTPSTDTQYF
CDR3nt: TGTGCCAGCAGCGGAAGGGACCGATTAACCCCTAGCACAGATACGCAGTATTTT
abundance: .
v_gene: TRBV9
len: 18
d_gene: .
j_gene: TRBJ2-3

CDR3aa: CAWRTPGSRSWEQYF
CDR3nt: TGTGCCTGGAGAACCCCGGGATCTAGATCGTGGGAGCAGTACTTC
abundance: .
v_gene: TRBV30
len: 15
d_gene: .
j_gene: TRBJ2-7

CDR3aa: CASTTTSRPYEQYF
CDR3nt: TGTGCCAGCACCACAACTAGCAGACCCTACGAGCAGTACTTC
abundance: .
v_gene: TRBV2
len: 14
d_gene: .
j_gene: TRBJ2-7

CDR3aa: CASSWGQGGTYEQYF
CDR3nt: TGCGCCAGCAGCTGGGGACAGGGGGGAACTTACGAGCAGTACTTC
abundance: .
v_gene: TRBV5-1
len: 15
d_gene: TRBD1
j_gene: TRBJ2-7

CDR3aa: CASSESGYYGYTF
CDR3nt: TGTGCCAGCAGTGAGTCTGGGTACTATGGCTACACCTTC
abundance: few
v_gene: TRBV2
len: 13
d_gene: .
j_gene: TRBJ1-2

CDR3aa: CAWEGQDGNTIYF
CDR3nt: TGTGCCTGGGAAGGACAAGACGGAAACACCATATATTTT
abundance: few
v_gene: TRBV30
len: 13
d_gene: .
j_gene: TRBJ1-3

CDR3aa: CSARKINEQFF
CDR3nt: TGCAGTGCCAGGAAAATCAATGAGCAGTTCTTC
abundance: .
v_gene: TRBV20-1
len: 11
d_gene: .
j_gene: TRBJ2-1

CDR3aa: CASSLGTGNNYGYTF
CDR3nt: TGTGCCAGCAGCCTGGGAACAGGGAATAACTATGGCTACACCTTC
abundance: few
v_gene: TRBV4-2
len: 15
d_gene: .
j_gene: TRBJ1-2

CDR3aa: CASSRLLLSSGNTIYF
CDR3nt: TGTGCCAGTAGTAGGCTGTTGTTATCCTCTGGAAACACCATATATTTT
abundance: .
v_gene: TRBV19
len: 16
d_gene: .
j_gene: TRBJ1-3

CDR3aa: CATSTRQGGETQYF
CDR3nt: TGTGCCACCAGCACCCGACAGGGAGGAGAGACCCAGTACTTC
abundance: .
v_gene: TRBV15
len: 14
d_gene: .
j_gene: TRBJ2-5

CDR3aa: CASSRGLAGVAGELFF
CDR3nt: TGTGCCAGCAGCCGGGGACTAGCGGGAGTTGCCGGGGAGCTGTTTTTT
abundance: once
v_gene: TRBV5-4
len: 16
d_gene: TRBD2
j_gene: TRBJ2-2

CDR3aa: CASSLVGRSNEKLFF
CDR3nt: TGTGCCAGCAGCTTAGTAGGCAGGAGTAATGAAAAACTGTTTTTT
abundance: .
v_gene: TRBV7-2
len: 15
d_gene: .
j_gene: TRBJ1-4

CDR3aa: CASSLGDTEAFF
CDR3nt: TGCGCCAGCAGCTTGGGTGACACTGAAGCTTTCTTT
abundance: few
v_gene: TRBV5-1
len: 12
d_gene: .
j_gene: TRBJ1-1

CDR3aa: CASSIARGVNTEAFF
CDR3nt: TGTGCCAGTAGTATAGCCAGGGGCGTGAACACTGAAGCTTTCTTT
abundance: .
v_gene: TRBV19
len: 15
d_gene: .
j_gene: TRBJ1-1

CDR3aa: CASSLVGYQETQYF
CDR3nt: TGTGCCAGCAGCTTGGTAGGGTACCAAGAGACCCAGTACTTC
abundance: .
v_gene: TRBV5-4
len: 14
d_gene: .
j_gene: TRBJ2-5

CDR3aa: CASSPPGRTSGRYLAGQETQYF
CDR3nt: TGTGCCAGCTCACCACCGGGCAGGACTAGCGGGAGATATTTGGCTGGCCAAGAGACCCAGTACTTC
abundance: .
v_gene: TRBV18
len: 22
d_gene: TRBD2
j_gene: TRBJ2-5

CDR3aa: CASMILAGGPREQYF
CDR3nt: TGTGCCAGCATGATACTAGCGGGAGGGCCCAGAGAGCAGTACTTC
abundance: .
v_gene: TRBV28
len: 15
d_gene: TRBD2
j_gene: TRBJ2-7

CDR3aa: CASSSGQGTPYEQYF
CDR3nt: TGTGCCAGCAGCTCAGGACAGGGGACCCCCTACGAGCAGTACTTC
abundance: once
v_gene: TRBV7-6
len: 15
d_gene: TRBD1
j_gene: TRBJ2-7

CDR3aa: CASSRQSYQPQHF
CDR3nt: TGTGCCAGCAGCAGACAGTCTTATCAGCCCCAGCATTTT
abundance: few
v_gene: TRBV2
len: 13
d_gene: .
j_gene: TRBJ1-5